This T cell receptor beta chain was identified during a study of blood T cell repertoires in COVID-19. The CDR3 has 15 amino acids. CDR1 and CDR2 (germline): MNHEY, SVGEGT. Trimming took 5 bases from V and 3 from J, leaving 17 bases between them. Only in-frame clones appear in the TCRdb table, and some are missing; sequencing was by immunoSEQ multiplex PCR. The sample has about 49,000 clones; 68% are singletons. The specimen was peripheral blood. The chain uses TRBV6-2 or TRBV6-3 and TRBJ2-7, with no clear D. The TCR comes from a woman aged 70-85 years with acute or convalescent COVID-19. The CDR3 loop is CASSHLLQAGYEQYF. CDR3 in DNA: TGTGCCAGCAGTCACCTACTTCAGGCTGGCTACGAGCAGTACTTC.